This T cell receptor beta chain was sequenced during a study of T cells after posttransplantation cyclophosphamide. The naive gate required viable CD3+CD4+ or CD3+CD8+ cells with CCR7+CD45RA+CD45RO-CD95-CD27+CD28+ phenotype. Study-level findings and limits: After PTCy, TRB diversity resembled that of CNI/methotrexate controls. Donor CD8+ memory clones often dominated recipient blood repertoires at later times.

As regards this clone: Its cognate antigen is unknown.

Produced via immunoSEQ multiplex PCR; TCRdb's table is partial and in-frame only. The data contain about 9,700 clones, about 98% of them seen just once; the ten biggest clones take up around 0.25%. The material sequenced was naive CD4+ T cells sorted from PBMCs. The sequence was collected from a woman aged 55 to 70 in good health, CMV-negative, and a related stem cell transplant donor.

The DNA for the CDR3 is TGTGCCAGCAGCCGAGGGTGGTCCTACGAGCAGTACTTC. Its protein is CASSRGWSYEQYF. This chain joins TRBV11-2 and TRBJ2-7; weak D call: TRBD2 (5 bases). V lost 5 bases, J lost 1 base, and 9 bases lay in between. Per the germline V gene, CDR1 is SGHAT and CDR2 is FQNNGV. This CDR3 spans 13 amino acids.